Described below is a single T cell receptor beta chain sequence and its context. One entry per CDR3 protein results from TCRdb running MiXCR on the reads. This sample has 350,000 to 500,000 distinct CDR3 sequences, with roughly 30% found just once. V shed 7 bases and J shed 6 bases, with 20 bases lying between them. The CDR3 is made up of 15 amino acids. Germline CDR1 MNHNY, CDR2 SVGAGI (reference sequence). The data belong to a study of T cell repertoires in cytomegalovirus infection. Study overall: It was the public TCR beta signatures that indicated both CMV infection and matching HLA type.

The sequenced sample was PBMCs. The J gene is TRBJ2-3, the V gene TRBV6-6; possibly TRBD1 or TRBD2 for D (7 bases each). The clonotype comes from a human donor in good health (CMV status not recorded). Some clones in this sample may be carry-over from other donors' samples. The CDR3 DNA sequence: TGTGCCAGCAACTCCCCAGACAGGGAGGGGGATACGCAGTATTTT. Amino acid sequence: CASNSPDREGDTQYF.